This T cell receptor (beta chain) was identified during a study of blood T cells in healthy people across ages. Turning to the study itself: Per every two T cells, about one barcoded beta molecule was captured by template switching. Study-wide points: Long-lived donors exceeded aged donors in naive CD4+ cells and diversity.

This CDR3 region has 13 residues. Trimming left V 6 bases short and J 0 bases short, with 8 bases between. With a J-beta primer mix and a sample-barcoded 5' primer, a second PCR ran about 6 to 11 cycles. A template-switch adaptor that had 12 random nucleotides put a tag on each cDNA molecule. TCRdb used MiXCR to reprocess the 5' RACE reads, holding one entry per CDR3 protein. In the table there are under 950,000 distinct CDR3 sequences, 20% to 25% of which are singletons. This clonotype was picked up many times. The target antigen is unknown. V usage is TRBV12-3 or TRBV12-4 and J usage is TRBJ2-5, with D unresolved. Sequenced: blood. The TCR originated in a man between 65 and 85 years old in good health. This CDR3 reads CASRQENQETQYF. CDR3 nucleotide sequence: TGTGCCAGCAGGCAGGAGAACCAAGAGACCCAGTACTTC.